This T cell receptor (beta chain) was sequenced in a study of tissue T cells after allogeneic stem cell transplantation. In the study overall: Every graft-versus-host disease patient had gastrointestinal disease and got several lines of graft-versus-host disease therapy.

Only in-frame clones appear in the TCRdb table, and some are missing; sequencing was by immunoSEQ multiplex PCR. Of around 40,000 clones in the sample, approximately 92% were seen once. General study findings and limits: The study did not identify alloreactive or antigen-specific tissue TCRs, and some clones might be persisting host cells.

Points on this clone: The antigen remains unidentified.

CDR1 is MNHEY and CDR2 is SMNVEV in the germline V gene (reference sequence). J was trimmed by 2 bases and V by 6 bases; bases with no gene match: 7. This CDR3 comprises 15 residues. The specimen was blood, collected before transplantation. The clonotype originates from a woman aged 35 to 70 who later had graft-versus-host disease after an allogeneic stem cell transplant. This chain uses TRBV27 with TRBJ2-5, with 9 bases fitting TRBD1. The CDR3 is CASRAGTGWQETQYF. The CDR3 nucleotides are TGTGCCAGCAGGGCCGGGACAGGGTGGCAAGAGACCCAGTACTTC.